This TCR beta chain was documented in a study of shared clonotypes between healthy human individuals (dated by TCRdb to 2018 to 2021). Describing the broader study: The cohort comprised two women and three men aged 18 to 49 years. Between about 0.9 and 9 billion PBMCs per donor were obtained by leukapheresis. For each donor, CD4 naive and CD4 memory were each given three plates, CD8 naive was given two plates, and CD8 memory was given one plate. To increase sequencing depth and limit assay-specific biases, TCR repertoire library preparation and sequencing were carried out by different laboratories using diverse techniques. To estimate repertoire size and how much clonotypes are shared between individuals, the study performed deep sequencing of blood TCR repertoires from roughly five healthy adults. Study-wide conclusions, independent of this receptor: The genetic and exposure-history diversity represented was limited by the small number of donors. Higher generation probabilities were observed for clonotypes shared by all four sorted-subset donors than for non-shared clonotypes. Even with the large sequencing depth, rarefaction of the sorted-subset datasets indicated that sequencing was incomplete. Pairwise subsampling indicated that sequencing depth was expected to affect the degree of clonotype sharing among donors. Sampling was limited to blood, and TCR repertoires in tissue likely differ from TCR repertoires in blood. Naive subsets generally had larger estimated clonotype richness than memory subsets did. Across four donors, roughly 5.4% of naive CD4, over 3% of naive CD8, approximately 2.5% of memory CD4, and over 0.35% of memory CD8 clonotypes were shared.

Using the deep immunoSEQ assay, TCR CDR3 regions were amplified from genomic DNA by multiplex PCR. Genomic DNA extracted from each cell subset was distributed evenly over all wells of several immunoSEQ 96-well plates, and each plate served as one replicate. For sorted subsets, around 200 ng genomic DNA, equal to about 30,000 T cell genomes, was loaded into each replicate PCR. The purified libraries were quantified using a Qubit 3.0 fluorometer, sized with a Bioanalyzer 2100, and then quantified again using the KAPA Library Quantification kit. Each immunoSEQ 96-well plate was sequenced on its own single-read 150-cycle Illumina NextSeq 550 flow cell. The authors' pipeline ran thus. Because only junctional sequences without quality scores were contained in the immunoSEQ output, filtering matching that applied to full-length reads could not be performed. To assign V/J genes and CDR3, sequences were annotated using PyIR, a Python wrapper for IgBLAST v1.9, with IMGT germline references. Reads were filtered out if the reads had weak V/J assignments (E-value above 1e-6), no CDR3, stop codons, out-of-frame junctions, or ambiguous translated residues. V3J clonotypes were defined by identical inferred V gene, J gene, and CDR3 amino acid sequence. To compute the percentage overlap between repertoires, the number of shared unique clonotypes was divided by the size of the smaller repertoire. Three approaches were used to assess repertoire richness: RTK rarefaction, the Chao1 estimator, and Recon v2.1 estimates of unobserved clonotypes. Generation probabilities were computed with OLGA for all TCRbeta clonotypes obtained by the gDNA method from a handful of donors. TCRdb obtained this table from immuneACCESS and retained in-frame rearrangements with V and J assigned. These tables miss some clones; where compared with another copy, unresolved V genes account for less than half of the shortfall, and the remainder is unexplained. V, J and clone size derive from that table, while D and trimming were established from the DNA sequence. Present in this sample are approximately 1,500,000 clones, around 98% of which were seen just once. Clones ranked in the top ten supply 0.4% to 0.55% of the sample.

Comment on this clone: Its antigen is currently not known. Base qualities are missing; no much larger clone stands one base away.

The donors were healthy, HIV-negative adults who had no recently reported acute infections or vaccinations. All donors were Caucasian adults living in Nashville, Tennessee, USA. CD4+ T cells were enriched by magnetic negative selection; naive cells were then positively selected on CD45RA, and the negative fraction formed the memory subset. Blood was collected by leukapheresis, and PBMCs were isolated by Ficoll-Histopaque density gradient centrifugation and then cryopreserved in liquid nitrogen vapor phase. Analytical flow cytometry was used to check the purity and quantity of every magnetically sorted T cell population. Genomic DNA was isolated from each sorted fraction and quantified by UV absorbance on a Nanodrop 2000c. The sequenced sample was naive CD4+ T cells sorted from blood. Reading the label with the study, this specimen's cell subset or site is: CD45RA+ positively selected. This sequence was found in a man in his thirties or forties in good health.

Read as DNA, the sequence is TGTGCCAGCTCACCACCTTCTGGCGGGAGTGGTTGGTATGAGCAGTTCTTC. This yields the protein CASSPPSGGSGWYEQFF. The chain uses TRBV18 and TRBJ2-1; TRBD2 agrees with 7 junctional bases. The germline V gene yields KGHSH for CDR1 and LQKENI for CDR2. Here V drops 0 bases and J drops 8 bases, and the junction holds 13 bases not matched to any gene. The CDR3 numbers 17 residues from cysteine through phenylalanine. Just the 51-base CDR3 DNA is kept, in frame starting at base 1.